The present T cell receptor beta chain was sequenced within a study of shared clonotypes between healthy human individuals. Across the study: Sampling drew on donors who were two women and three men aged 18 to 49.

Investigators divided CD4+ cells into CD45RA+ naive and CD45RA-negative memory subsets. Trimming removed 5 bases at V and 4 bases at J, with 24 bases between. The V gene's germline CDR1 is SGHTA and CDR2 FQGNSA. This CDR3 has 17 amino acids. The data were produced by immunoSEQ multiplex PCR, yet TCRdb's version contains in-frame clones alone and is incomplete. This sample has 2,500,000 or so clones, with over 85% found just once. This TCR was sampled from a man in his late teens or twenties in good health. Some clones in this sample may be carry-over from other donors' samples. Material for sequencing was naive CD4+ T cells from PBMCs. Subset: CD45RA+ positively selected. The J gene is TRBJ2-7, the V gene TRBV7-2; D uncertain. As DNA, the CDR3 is TGTGCCAGCAGCCTAACACGCGATGGACCCCCTGGATACGAGCAGTACTTC. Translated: CASSLTRDGPPGYEQYF.